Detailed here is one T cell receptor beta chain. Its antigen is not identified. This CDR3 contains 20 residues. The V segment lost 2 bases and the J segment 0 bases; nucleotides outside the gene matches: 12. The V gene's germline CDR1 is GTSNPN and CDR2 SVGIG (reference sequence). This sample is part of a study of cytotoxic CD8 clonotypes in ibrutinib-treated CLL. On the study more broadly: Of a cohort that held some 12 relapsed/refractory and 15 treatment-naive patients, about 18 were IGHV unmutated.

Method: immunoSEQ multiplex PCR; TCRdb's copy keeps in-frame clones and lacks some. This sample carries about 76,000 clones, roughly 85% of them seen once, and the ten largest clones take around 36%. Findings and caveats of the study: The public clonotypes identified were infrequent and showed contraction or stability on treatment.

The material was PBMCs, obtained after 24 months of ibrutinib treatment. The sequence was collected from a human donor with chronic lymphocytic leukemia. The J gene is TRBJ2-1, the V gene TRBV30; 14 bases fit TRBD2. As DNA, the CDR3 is TGTGCCTGGAGTTATCTCCTGGGACTAGCGGGAGACGGCTCCTACAATGAGCAGTTCTTC. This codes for CAWSYLLGLAGDGSYNEQFF.